Here is one T cell receptor beta chain with its context. The data stem from a study of blood T cell repertoires in COVID-19. Measured with immunoSEQ multiplex PCR; TCRdb has only the in-frame clones, and not every one. The table has more than 300,000 clones, 88% seen once. Germline CDR1 is MDHEN and CDR2 is SYDVKM. This CDR3 region has 15 residues. Losses at the gene ends were 4 bases for V and 2 bases for J; bases not matched to a gene: 3. Participants, about 18 to 95 years old, spanned 25 or so US areas. Self-reported history from a screening survey and questionnaire set each donor's cohort. Recovered participants had two consecutive negative NP/OP PCR tests, healthcare professional clearance, or symptom resolution.

This rearrangement joins TRBV28 to TRBJ2-1; TRBD1 aligns across 9 bases. Sequenced sample: PBMCs or T cells enriched from blood (not recorded which). This clonotype originated in a woman in her late teens or twenties who had recovered from COVID-19. CDR3 coding DNA: TGTGCCAGCAGTTACGACAGGGGGGCCTACAATGAGCAGTTCTTC. Protein: CASSYDRGAYNEQFF. The variable domain in full, completed from reference TRBV28 and TRBJ2-1, reads DVKVTQSSRYLVKRTGEKVFLECVQDMDHENMFWYRQDPGLGLRLIYFSYDVKMKEKGDIPEGYSVSREKKERFSLILESASTNQTSMYLCASSYDRGAYNEQFFGPGTRLTVL.